The 29 T cell receptor beta chains reported below all come from one sample, sequenced in a study of blood T cell repertoires in COVID-19 (TCRdb year 2020). The library came from the immunoSEQ multiplex PCR assay. TCRdb's version of the immuneACCESS table is confined to in-frame rearrangements and falls short of the full clone set. An unresolved V gene accounts for under half of the shortfall where checked; the remainder is of unknown origin. The sample data list 90,000 to 140,000 clones, and roughly 80% of these were observed just once. 15% to 20% of the sample rests with the top ten. Sequenced input: peripheral blood. These receptor sequences come from a woman in her seventies with acute or convalescent COVID-19.

In its sample, this clone was seen a few times. CDR3 nucleotide sequence: TGTGCCAGCAGCGTAGCACAGTGGAACACTGAAGCTTTCTTT. Translating it yields CASSVAQWNTEAFF. The gene calls are TRBV9 and TRBJ1-1; no clear D gene. The CDR3 is 14 amino acids. Trimming left V 0 bases short and J 1 base short, with 7 bases between. CDR1 and CDR2 (germline): SGDLS, YYNGEE.

For this clone: The sample has other DNA sequences that encode this CDR3 too. The chain couples TRBV18 to TRBJ1-2; TRBD1 is a possible D gene (5 bases). Germline assignment: CDR1 KGHSH and CDR2 LQKENI. Trimming left V 4 bases short and J 3 bases short, with 12 bases between. The CDR3 has 14 residues. The CDR3 region has the DNA TGTGCCAGCTCACTCGGACGGGGGGACTATGGCTACACCTTC. Its protein product is CASSLGRGDYGYTF.

The V call is TRBV10-3, the J call TRBJ1-4, with D tentatively TRBD1 (6 bases). V lost 2 bases to trimming and J lost 5 bases, with 9 bases between them. Per germline, CDR1 ENHRY and CDR2 SYGVKD. The CDR3 spans 14 residues. The CDR3, as DNA: TGTGCCATCAGTGAGCCAGGGGTCAATGAAAAACTGTTTTTT. Its translation is CAISEPGVNEKLFF.

This clone was seen more than once but under ten times. CDR3 amino acids: CASTPPGGVNEKLFF. CDR3 nucleotides: TGTGCCAGTACTCCCCCGGGGGGGGTTAATGAAAAACTGTTTTTT. The chain has TRBV19 and TRBJ1-4; TRBD1 might be the D (5 bases). Germline-derived CDR1 and CDR2 are LNHDA and SQIVND (reference sequence). The CDR3 has 15 residues. Trimming cost V 7 bases and J 4 bases, with 16 bases left between them.

This clone was counted at least ten times. The CDR3 DNA reads as TGTGCCAGTAGTATAGCCGGGACAGGGGGCTATGGCTACACCTTC. Protein product: CASSIAGTGGYGYTF. The chain joins TRBV19 to TRBJ1-2, with TRBD1 identical over 11 bases. The junction had 2 bases not matched to a gene; V was cut back by 1 base and J by 4 bases. Germline V gives CDR1 LNHDA, CDR2 SQIVND (reference sequence). This CDR3 comprises 15 residues.

This rearrangement joins TRBV6-2 or TRBV6-3 to TRBJ1-2; D unclear. Germline CDR1 reads MNHEY; CDR2 reads SVGEGT. The CDR3 length is 17 residues. Trimming took 0 bases from V and 3 from J, leaving 17 bases between them. This chain's CDR3 is CASSYSGRRFVDYGYTF. CDR3 sequence (DNA): TGTGCCAGCAGTTACTCGGGCAGGAGGTTTGTTGACTATGGCTACACCTTC.

The chain is built from TRBV4-3 and TRBJ1-3; D is unresolved. In germline, CDR1 is LGHNA, CDR2 YSLEER. V gave up 0 bases and J gave up 4 bases, with 10 bases separating them. This CDR3 is 15 amino acids long. CDR3 bases: TGCGCCAGCAGCCAAGATGTGGGCTTCGGAAACACCATATATTTT. It encodes CASSQDVGFGNTIYF.

The genes are TRBV3-1 (or the pseudogene TRBV3-2) and TRBJ1-1, with D perhaps TRBD1 (5 bases). This CDR3 has 12 amino acids. Germline V gene sequence: CDR1 LGHDT, CDR2 YNNKEL (reference sequence). The ends were cut back, 4 bases at V and 8 bases at J, with 11 bases in the middle. In DNA form, the CDR3 reads TGTGCCAGCAGCCCCACAGGCCCCGAAGCTTTCTTT. Translated: CASSPTGPEAFF.

This clone has a handful of counts. The gene calls are TRBV4-2 and TRBJ2-7, with 11 bases aligning to TRBD2. This CDR3 spans 17 amino acids. V was pared by 4 bases and J by 3 bases, with 11 bases of the junction left unmatched. Germline V CDR1 and CDR2: LGHNA, YNFKEQ. The CDR3 nucleotides are TGTGCCAGCAGCCCTATTCCCCGACTAGCGGGGATCTACGAGCAGTACTTC. This sequence encodes CASSPIPRLAGIYEQYF.

This sequence joins TRBV6-5 and TRBJ2-7; no definite D call. Trimming left V 10 bases short and J 0 bases short, with 7 bases between. This CDR3 has 11 amino acids. The V gene's germline CDR1 is MNHEY and CDR2 SVGAGI. The CDR3 reads CATVNSYEQYF. CDR3 nucleotides: TGTGCCACCGTTAACTCCTACGAGCAGTACTTC.

This clone occurred once. The chain employs TRBV9 and TRBJ2-2; 7 bases are a match to TRBD2. V lost 0 bases, J lost 4 bases, and 6 bases stayed unmatched. Germline loops: CDR1 SGDLS, CDR2 YYNGEE. The CDR3 has 16 amino acids. The CDR3: CASSVGGGYPTGELFF. Here the CDR3 DNA reads TGTGCCAGCAGCGTAGGCGGGGGTTATCCCACCGGGGAGCTGTTTTTT.

The chain has TRBV10-3 and TRBJ1-2, with D possibly TRBD1 on 6 matching bases. CDR1 ENHRY and CDR2 SYGVKD come from the germline V gene. CDR3 length: 13 amino acids. Trimming took 2 bases from V and 2 from J, leaving 6 bases between them. The CDR3 region is CAISETGNYGYTF. CDR3 coding DNA: TGTGCCATCAGTGAGACAGGGAACTATGGCTACACCTTC.

This sequence joins TRBV11-2 and TRBJ1-1; the D gene is possibly TRBD1 (6 bases). Trimming shortened V by 3 bases and J by 5 bases, and 10 bases separated the two germline ends. Germline V CDR1 and CDR2: SGHAT, FQNNGV. CDR3 length: 13 residues. CDR3: CASSFLGATEAFF. DNA of the CDR3: TGTGCCAGCAGCTTCTTGGGGGCAACTGAAGCTTTCTTT.

This clone was picked up one time. The chain uses TRBV14 and TRBJ1-4; perhaps TRBD1 as D (6 bases). CDR1 is SGHDN, CDR2 FVKESK, per germline. Trimming took 3 bases from V and 1 from J, leaving 9 bases between them. The CDR3 covers 15 residues. Here the CDR3 reads CASSQEQGTNEKLFF. CDR3 sequence (DNA): TGTGCCAGCAGCCAGGAACAGGGAACTAATGAAAAACTGTTTTTT.

In its sample, this clone was seen once. CDR3 loop: CASSYQPGTAYEQFF. The CDR3 nucleotides are TGTGCCAGCAGTTACCAGCCCGGGACAGCGTATGAGCAGTTCTTC. The gene calls are TRBV6-5 and TRBJ2-1, with 7 bases matching TRBD1. The V and J ends lost 2 bases and 8 bases, in that order; junction bases with no gene match: 9. This CDR3 has 15 residues. Germline V gene sequence: CDR1 MNHEY, CDR2 SVGAGI.

Many counts were recorded for this clone. The chain links TRBV27 to TRBJ2-3; TRBD1 aligns across 9 bases. The CDR3 length is 18 residues. Trimming removed 6 bases from V and 0 bases from J; junction bases left unmatched: 13. Germline lookup yields CDR1 MNHEY and CDR2 SMNVEV (reference sequence). The CDR3 spells CASSRLLDRGTSTDTQYF. The CDR3, as DNA: TGTGCCAGCAGCCGACTTCTGGACAGGGGTACTAGCACAGATACGCAGTATTTT.

This clone showed up just a few times. This chain joins TRBV28 and TRBJ2-7, with TRBD2 identical over 8 bases. Germline-derived CDR1 and CDR2 are MDHEN and SYDVKM. With 1 base clipped from V and 3 bases from J, the junction kept 5 bases outside the gene matches. This CDR3 has 15 residues. CDR3 in amino acids: CASSLLSREGYEQYF. The CDR3 bases are TGTGCCAGCAGTTTATTGTCCCGGGAGGGCTACGAGCAGTACTTC.

This chain connects TRBV30 to TRBJ1-2, with a possible D match to TRBD1 (5 bases). The CDR3 runs 14 residues. Trimming removed 0 bases from V and 6 bases from J, with 14 bases in between. CDR1 and CDR2 (germline): GTSNPN, SVGIG (reference sequence). The CDR3 DNA sequence: TGTGCCTGGAGTGTACGGCGGGGGGTCCATGGCTACACCTTC. Protein: CAWSVRRGVHGYTF.

The rearrangement joins TRBV7-6 to TRBJ2-2, with 7 bases fitting TRBD1. V was clipped by 4 bases and J by 5 bases; unmatched bases: 10. This CDR3 is built from 16 residues. Germline assignment: CDR1 SGHVS and CDR2 FNYEAQ. CDR3 in amino acids: CASSSNRGRGTGELFF. The CDR3 bases are TGTGCCAGCAGCTCTAATAGGGGGCGCGGGACCGGGGAGCTGTTTTTT. The full variable domain, completed using reference TRBV7-6 and TRBJ2-2, is GAGVSQSPRYKVTKRGQDVALRCDPISGHVSLYWYRQALGQGPEFLTYFNYEAQQDKSGLPNDRFSAERPEGSISTLTIQRTEQRDSAMYRCASSSNRGRGTGELFFGEGSRLTVL.

The gene calls are TRBV3-1 (or the pseudogene TRBV3-2) and TRBJ1-1; possible D gene TRBD1, 5 bases. V lost 3 bases to trimming and J lost 1 base, with 9 bases between them. The CDR3 consists of 14 residues. Germline values: CDR1 LGHDT, CDR2 YNNKEL (reference sequence). CDR3 bases: TGTGCCAGCAGCCAGAGTGGACAGAACACTGAAGCTTTCTTT. It yields the protein CASSQSGQNTEAFF.

The CDR3 DNA reads as TGTGCCAGCAGTTACTCATCGGACATCTATGGCTACACCTTC. It specifies CASSYSSDIYGYTF. This chain joins TRBV6-6 and TRBJ1-2; perhaps TRBD1 as D (5 bases). CDR3 size: 14 residues. CDR1 and CDR2 from the germline V gene are MNHNY and SVGAGI (reference sequence). The germline V and J ends were trimmed by 0 bases and 4 bases, with 9 bases remaining between them.

The V and J genes are TRBV18 and TRBJ2-7, with 9 positions matching TRBD1. CDR1 is KGHSH, CDR2 LQKENI, per germline. The J segment lost 6 bases and the V segment lost 3 bases, leaving 9 bases of the junction unmatched. The CDR3 has 15 amino acids. The CDR3 bases are TGTGCCAGCTCACCCCCGAACAGGGGGCAGGGCGAGCAGTACTTC. Translating gives CASSPPNRGQGEQYF. Complete variable domain (other parts from reference TRBV18 and TRBJ2-7): NAGVMQNPRHLVRRRGQEARLRCSPMKGHSHVYWYRQLPEEGLKFMVYLQKENIIDESGMPKERFSAEFPKEGPSILRIQQVVRGDSAAYFCASSPPNRGQGEQYFGPGTRLTVT.

The chain links TRBV11-2 to TRBJ1-4, with no clear D. The germline gives CDR1 SGHAT, CDR2 FQNNGV. Trimming pared 2 bases from V and 8 bases from J, leaving 15 bases between. The CDR3 spans 15 residues. CDR3 DNA: TGTGCCAGCAGCTTACCGACGCCGTCGGGAGAAAAACTGTTTTTT. This translates into CASSLPTPSGEKLFF. Filled out from reference TRBV11-2 and TRBJ1-4, the complete variable domain reads EAGVAQSPRYKIIEKRQSVAFWCNPISGHATLYWYQQILGQGPKLLIQFQNNGVVDDSQLPKDRFSAERLKGVDSTLKIQPAKLEDSAVYLCASSLPTPSGEKLFFGSGTQLSVL.

The chain carries TRBV12-3 or TRBV12-4 and TRBJ1-1; tentative D call: TRBD1 (6 bases). The V end was cut by 6 bases, the J end by 6 bases, with 14 bases between. CDR3 length equals 13 residues. The CDR3 DNA reads as TGTGCCAGCAGCTTTTGGGACAACCCTGAAGCTTTCTTT. Amino acids: CASSFWDNPEAFF.

This chain links TRBV4-1 with TRBJ1-1, with D perhaps TRBD1 (6 bases). This CDR3 region has 14 residues. V was shortened by 3 bases and J by 1 base, with 9 bases between the two germline ends. Germline V lookup: CDR1 MGHRA, CDR2 YSYEKL. The CDR3 coding sequence is TGCGCCAGCAGCCAGAGGGGGACGAACACTGAAGCTTTCTTT. Translating it yields CASSQRGTNTEAFF.

The gene calls are TRBV12-5 and TRBJ2-1, with 13 nucleotides matching TRBD2. Germline loops: CDR1 LGHNT, CDR2 FRNRAP. The CDR3 contains 15 residues. The V segment lost 6 bases and the J segment 7 bases; nucleotides outside the gene matches: 6. For the CDR3, the DNA is TGTGCTAGTGGCCCCGGACTAGCGGGGGCTAATGAGCAGTTCTTC. Its translation: CASGPGLAGANEQFF.

V usage is TRBV6-5 and J usage is TRBJ1-2, with a weak D call TRBD1 (5 bases). The CDR3 sequence is 14 residues long. V gave up 0 bases and J gave up 6 bases, with 11 bases separating them. Per germline, CDR1 MNHEY and CDR2 SVGAGI. The CDR3 loop is CASSYSGQLHGYTF. The CDR3 DNA sequence: TGTGCCAGCAGTTACTCGGGGCAACTTCATGGCTACACCTTC.

This chain uses TRBV28 with TRBJ2-7; TRBD1 aligns across 11 bases. V lost 4 bases to trimming and J lost 2 bases; unmatched junction nucleotides: 7. Germline lookup yields CDR1 MDHEN and CDR2 SYDVKM. CDR3 size: 16 residues. CDR3 nucleotides: TGTGCCAGCAGTTCGGTAGGACAGGGGGCAACCTACGAGCAGTACTTC. Its translation is CASSSVGQGATYEQYF.

The CDR3 is CATSSTGSGNTIYF. CDR3 nucleotide sequence: TGTGCCACCAGCAGCACAGGGTCTGGAAACACCATATATTTT. The chain recombines TRBV15 with TRBJ1-3, with a weak D call TRBD1 (6 bases). The germline V gene encodes CDR1 LNHNV and CDR2 YYDKDF (reference sequence). The CDR3 covers 14 residues. With 3 bases removed from V and 1 base from J, the gap between germline ends came to 7 bases.